This T cell receptor (beta chain) was recorded in a study of cytomegalovirus exposure and HLA in healthy donors. Study-level results: Listed as cytomegalovirus-associated were roughly 180 TCR beta chains.

Germline assignment: CDR1 MNHEY and CDR2 SVGAGI. V shed 2 bases and J shed 5 bases, with 7 bases lying between them. This CDR3 region has 13 residues. On this clone itself: Its specificity is unknown.

The assay was immunoSEQ multiplex PCR, and TCRdb's table has in-frame clones only and misses some. The sample lists tens of thousands of clones; about 91% were seen once. This clonotype originated in a man in his late teens or twenties in good health and CMV-seronegative. This sequence joins TRBV6-5 and TRBJ2-1; D gene ambiguous. The sequenced material came from PBMCs. The CDR3 region is CASSYTSDNEQFF. DNA for the CDR3: TGTGCCAGCAGTTACACATCCGACAATGAGCAGTTCTTC.